This entry is about one T cell receptor (beta chain). What it recognizes is unknown. V was shortened by 3 bases and J by 2 bases, with 20 bases between the two germline ends. Germline CDR1 SGDLS, CDR2 YYNGEE. The CDR3 is 17 amino acids. These data belong to a study of beta chain features in type 1 diabetes. Study findings and constraints: Cells with high TCR expression could be over-represented by cDNA sequencing. Relative to healthy donors, patients appeared to have naive, central memory and Treg TCRB repertoires that were more similar.

All of the isolated RNA was reverse transcribed, so expressed TCRB transcripts were sequenced. TCRdb's copy holds only in-frame clones and misses some; the assay was immunoSEQ multiplex PCR. The sample consists of 680,000 or so clones, about 14% of them appearing once. The source of this sequence is a young man in good health. The chain employs TRBV9 and TRBJ1-1; D may be TRBD1 (6 bases). Sample: naive CD4+ T cells from blood. The CDR3 protein is CASSAPLAGAYNTEAFF. CDR3 bases: TGTGCCAGCAGCGCACCTTTAGCAGGGGCATACAACACTGAAGCTTTCTTT. The entire variable domain, with the rest obtained from reference TRBV9 and TRBJ1-1, is as follows: DSGVTQTPKHLITATGQRVTLRCSPRSGDLSVYWYQQSLDQGLQFLIQYYNGEERAKGNILERFSAQQFPDLHSELNLSSLELGDSALYFCASSAPLAGAYNTEAFFGQGTRLTVV.